Listed below are T cell receptor beta chains from one sample, sequenced in a study of blood T cell repertoires in COVID-19. The data were produced by immunoSEQ multiplex PCR, yet TCRdb's version contains in-frame clones alone and is incomplete. Here the sample spans roughly 120,000 clones, approximately 90% being singletons. The source material was peripheral blood. Source of these receptors: a woman aged 45-65 years with acute or convalescent COVID-19. Both conserved end residues are part of each CDR3. Each record gives: V gene, J gene, D gene, clone size, CDR3 DNA, CDR3 protein. D genes are given only for firm matches. Only part of the rows carry a size: once, few, many, or a class if the clone is expanded.

V: TRBV6-2/TRBV6-3
J: TRBJ2-3
D: TRBD1
size: .
DNA: TGTGCCAGCAGCTGGGACAGGGGCGCAGATACGCAGTATTTT
CDR3: CASSWDRGADTQYF

V: TRBV24-1
J: TRBJ2-7
D: TRBD2
size: .
DNA: TGTGCCACCAGTGATCCGAAGGATAGCGGGAGCTTGTACGAGCAGTACTTC
CDR3: CATSDPKDSGSLYEQYF

V: TRBV11-2
J: TRBJ2-1
D: TRBD2
size: .
DNA: TGTGCCAGCAGCCTAAGCGGGGGGAGGGTTGAGCAGTTCTTC
CDR3: CASSLSGGRVEQFF

V: TRBV6-1
J: TRBJ1-1
D: TRBD1
size: .
DNA: TGTGCCAGCAGTGAAGGGCAGGGGGCAGGATTCACTGAAGCTTTCTTT
CDR3: CASSEGQGAGFTEAFF

V: TRBV30
J: TRBJ2-3
D: TRBD2
size: .
DNA: TGTGCCTGGAGTCTGGGACTAGCGGGAGGGCCGTCAAATACGCAGTATTTT
CDR3: CAWSLGLAGGPSNTQYF

V: TRBV27
J: TRBJ2-1
D: TRBD1
size: .
DNA: TGTGCCAGCAACAACAGGGGCTACAATGAGCAGTTCTTC
CDR3: CASNNRGYNEQFF

V: TRBV19
J: TRBJ2-6
D: .
size: .
DNA: TGTGCCAGTAGTATGGGGGCCACTGGGGCCAACGTCCTGACTTTC
CDR3: CASSMGATGANVLTF

V: TRBV7-9
J: TRBJ2-7
D: .
size: .
DNA: TGTGCCAGCAGCTTAAGGGGTTCCGGCGACGAGCAGTACTTC
CDR3: CASSLRGSGDEQYF

V: TRBV2
J: TRBJ2-7
D: .
size: once
DNA: TGTGCCAGCAGCGCCAGGCTAGCGAGGACCTACGAGCAGTACTTC
CDR3: CASSARLARTYEQYF

V: TRBV7-9
J: TRBJ2-7
D: .
size: .
DNA: TGTGCCAGCAGCTACCGGGACTCCAGCTCCTACGAGCAGTACTTC
CDR3: CASSYRDSSSYEQYF

V: TRBV6-4
J: TRBJ1-2
D: TRBD1
size: .
DNA: TGTGCCAGCAGCTCGGGACAGATCTACACCTTC
CDR3: CASSSGQIYTF